This TCR beta chain is from a study of T cell responses to AZD1222 COVID-19 vaccine (dated by TCRdb to the early 2020s). For the wider study: AZD1222 recipients whose second dose came at about 4 weeks and those whose second dose came at about 12 weeks were combined into one group, since spike-specific TCR depth and breadth did not differ between the two schedules. A total of approximately 240 trial participants underwent TCR sequencing, of whom 207 had received two doses of AZD1222 and 26 had received two doses of the MenACWY control vaccine. Trial participants were enrolled by age into 18-55, 56-69 and 70-plus year subgroups, with about 150, 27 and 61 TCR-sequenced participants respectively. Overall study results and their limits: After two AZD1222 doses, both the breadth and the depth of spike-specific TCRs were significantly higher than at day 0 and than in MenACWY recipients. Reportedly, almost half of the unique spike-specific TCRs recognized epitopes lying outside the regions that are mutated in the B.1.351 and B.1.1.7 variants. Conclusions about previously exposed vaccinees are limited because only six or seven AZD1222 recipients were SARS-CoV-2 seropositive at baseline. The whole spike protein was spanned by vaccine-associated CD4 TCRs, and dominant responses were seen in regions 160-218 and 743-854. Because no samples from the day 14 peak response were available, repertoires could be characterized only after the peak T cell response. In the small 56-69-year group, the increase in depth fell short of significance, most likely because of low power. Most participants were white British and females outnumbered males, and the authors suggested that clonal diversity may have been underestimated.

The CDR3 regions of human TCRbeta chains were analyzed by immunosequencing. Turning to the authors' computational methods: Repertoire TCRs were checked for matches against a reference library of SARS-CoV-2-specific TCRs that had been generated using the MIRA antigen-specificity platform. Breadth was defined as the fraction of unique TCRs that were SARS-CoV-2-associated. Depth was defined as the fraction of total T cells that were SARS-CoV-2-associated. Using the MIRA data, each spike-specific TCR was mapped to the spike region that the TCR reacts to and placed in a CD4 or CD8 class. Log10-transformed breadth and depth values were compared by one-way ANOVA with Sidak's multiple comparisons tests. TCRdb re-hosts the immuneACCESS table, in-frame sequences only. Its copies lack some clones; in the studies checked, an unresolved V gene accounts for under half of them, and the cause for the rest is not known. From that table come the V and J calls and clone size; the DNA was used to work out D and trimming. Counted in this sample were approximately 170,000 clones; 80% to 95% of them appeared once. The ten largest clones take up 3% to 5% of the sample.

The time point label for this specimen denotes: baseline before first vaccination. Vaccinee samples came from UK trials COV001 and COV002, including a single-blind randomized controlled phase 2/3 trial of AZD1222 (ChAdOx1 nCoV-19) in healthy adults. For TCRbeta chain sequencing, PBMC samples were collected from trial participants at day 0 and at day 28 after the second dose. CDR1 LGHDT and CDR2 YNNKEL were looked up in the germline V gene (reference sequence). Inclusive of the bounding cysteine and phenylalanine, the CDR3 is 15 residues long. CDR3 DNA only is kept here, 45 bases in frame from base 1. V and J lose 0 bases and 3 bases, and a span of 9 bases separates them. In this sample, this clone turned up once. The specificity of this receptor is unknown. Per-base quality was not reported, and no clone a single base away is much larger than it.

The receptor's source is an adult in good health. Source: peripheral blood, taken on day 0 of AZD1222 vaccination. In this chain, TRBV3-1 (or the pseudogene TRBV3-2) is recombined with TRBJ1-3, with TRBD1 perhaps the D gene, on 5 matching bases. In nucleotides, the sequence is TGTGCCAGCAGCCAAGAGGGGGGAGGTGGAAACACCATATATTTT. The encoded protein is CASSQEGGGGNTIYF.